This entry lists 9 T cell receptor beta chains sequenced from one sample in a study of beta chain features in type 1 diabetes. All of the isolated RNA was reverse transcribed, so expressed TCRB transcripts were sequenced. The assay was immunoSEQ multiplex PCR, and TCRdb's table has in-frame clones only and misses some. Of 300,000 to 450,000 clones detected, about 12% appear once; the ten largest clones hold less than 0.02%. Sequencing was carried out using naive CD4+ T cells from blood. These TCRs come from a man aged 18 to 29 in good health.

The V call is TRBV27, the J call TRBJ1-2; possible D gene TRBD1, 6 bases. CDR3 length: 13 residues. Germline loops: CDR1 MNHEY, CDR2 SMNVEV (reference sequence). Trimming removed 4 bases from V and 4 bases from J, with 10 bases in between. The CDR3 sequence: CASSSTGPYGYTF. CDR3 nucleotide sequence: TGTGCCAGCAGTTCGACAGGCCCCTATGGCTACACCTTC.

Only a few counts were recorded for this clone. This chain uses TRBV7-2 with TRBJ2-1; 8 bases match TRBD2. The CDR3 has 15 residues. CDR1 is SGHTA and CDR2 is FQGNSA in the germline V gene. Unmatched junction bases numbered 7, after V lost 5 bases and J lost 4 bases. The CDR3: CASSEPGTSYNEQFF. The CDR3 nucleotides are TGTGCCAGCAGCGAGCCCGGGACTAGTTACAATGAGCAGTTCTTC.

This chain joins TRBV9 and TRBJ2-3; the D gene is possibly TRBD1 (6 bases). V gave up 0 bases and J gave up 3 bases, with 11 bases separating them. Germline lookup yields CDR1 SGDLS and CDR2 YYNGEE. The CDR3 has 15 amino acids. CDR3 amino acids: CASSVVQGGTDTQYF. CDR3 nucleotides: TGTGCCAGCAGCGTAGTACAGGGTGGGACAGATACGCAGTATTTT.

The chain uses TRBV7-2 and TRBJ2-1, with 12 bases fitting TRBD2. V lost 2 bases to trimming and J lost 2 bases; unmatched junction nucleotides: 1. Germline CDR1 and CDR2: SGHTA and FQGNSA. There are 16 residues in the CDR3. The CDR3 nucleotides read TGTGCCAGCAGCTTATGGACTAGCGGGACCTACAATGAGCAGTTCTTC. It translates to CASSLWTSGTYNEQFF.

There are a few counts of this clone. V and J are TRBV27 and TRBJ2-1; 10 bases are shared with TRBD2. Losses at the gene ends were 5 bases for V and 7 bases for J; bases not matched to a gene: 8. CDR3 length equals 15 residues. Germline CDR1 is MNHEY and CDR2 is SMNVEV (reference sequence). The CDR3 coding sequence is TGTGCCAGCAGTCAACCGGGACTAGCGCGGAATGAGCAGTTCTTC. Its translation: CASSQPGLARNEQFF.

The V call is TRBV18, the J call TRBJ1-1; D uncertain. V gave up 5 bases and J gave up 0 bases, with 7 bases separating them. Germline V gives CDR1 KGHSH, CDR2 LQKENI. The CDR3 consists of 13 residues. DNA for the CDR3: TGTGCCAGCTCAGCGATTCTGAACACTGAAGCTTTCTTT. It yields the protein CASSAILNTEAFF.

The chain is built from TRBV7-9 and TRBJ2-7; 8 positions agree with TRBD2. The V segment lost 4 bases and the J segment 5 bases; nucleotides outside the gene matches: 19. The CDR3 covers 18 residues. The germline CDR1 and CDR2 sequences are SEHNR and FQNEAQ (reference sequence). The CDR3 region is CASSSDTLAETNGNEQYF. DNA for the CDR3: TGTGCCAGCAGCTCAGACACACTAGCGGAAACGAACGGCAACGAGCAGTACTTC.

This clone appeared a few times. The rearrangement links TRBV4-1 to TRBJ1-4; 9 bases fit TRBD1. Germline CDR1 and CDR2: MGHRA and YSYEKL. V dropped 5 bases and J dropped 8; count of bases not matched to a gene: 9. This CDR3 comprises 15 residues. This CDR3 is CASSYTGGSGEKLFF. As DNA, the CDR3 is TGCGCCAGCAGCTATACAGGGGGCTCAGGGGAAAAACTGTTTTTT.

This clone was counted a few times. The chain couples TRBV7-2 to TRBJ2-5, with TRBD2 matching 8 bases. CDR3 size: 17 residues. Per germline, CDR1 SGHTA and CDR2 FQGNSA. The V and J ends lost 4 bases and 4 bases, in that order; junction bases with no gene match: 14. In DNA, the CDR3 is TGTGCCAGCAGCTCACAGCGGGGGATCCGGGGGAGAGAGACCCAGTACTTC. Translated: CASSSQRGIRGRETQYF.